The rows below give T cell receptor beta chains drawn from one sample of a study of blood T cell repertoires in COVID-19. Clones were read by immunoSEQ multiplex PCR, and TCRdb kept only the in-frame ones, dropping some. This sample yields 25,000 to 35,000 clones, of which roughly 86% are seen a single time; around 10% belongs to the top ten. Material for sequencing was peripheral blood. These receptors originate from a human donor in a cohort sampled during active COVID-19. The donor label of this sample is uncertain. CDR3s include the opening cysteine and the closing phenylalanine or tryptophan. Fields, in order: J gene, clone size, V gene, D gene, CDR3 protein, CDR3 DNA. The D gene is left open where the match is weak. Clone size appears in some rows only: once, few, many, or a class for an expanded clone.

>TRBJ2-3|NA|TRBV11-2|TRBD1
CASSFKGQGQTSTDTQYF
TGTGCCAGCAGCTTTAAGGGACAGGGGCAAACTAGCACAGATACGCAGTATTTT
>TRBJ2-1|NA|TRBV27|TRBD2
CASSSRAGVNEQFF
TGTGCCAGCAGTTCCAGAGCGGGAGTCAATGAGCAGTTCTTC
>TRBJ2-3|NA|TRBV14|NA
CASSQDLAGGDTQYF
TGTGCCAGCAGCCAAGATCTCGCCGGGGGAGATACGCAGTATTTT
>TRBJ2-3|NA|TRBV29-1|NA
CSVAPSGTQYF
TGCAGCGTTGCCCCTTCGGGAACGCAGTATTTT
>TRBJ2-3|once|TRBV24-1|TRBD2
CATSEWGGRDTQYF
TGTGCCACCAGCGAGTGGGGGGGTAGGGATACGCAGTATTTT
>TRBJ2-7|NA|TRBV23-1|NA
CASSQSGCGAELEQYF
TGCGCCAGCAGTCAATCGGGTTGTGGGGCAGAGCTCGAGCAGTACTTC
>TRBJ2-1|NA|TRBV3-1/TRBV3-2|TRBD2
CASSTGLARNEQFF
TGTGCCAGCAGCACTGGACTAGCGCGGAATGAGCAGTTCTTC
>TRBJ1-1|NA|TRBV30|TRBD1
CAWSKGAFAEAFF
TGTGCCTGGAGTAAGGGGGCATTTGCTGAAGCTTTCTTT
>TRBJ1-1|NA|TRBV5-1|NA
CASRTTTGGGTEAFF
TGCGCCAGCAGAACCACCACGGGCGGGGGCACTGAAGCTTTCTTT
>TRBJ2-1|NA|TRBV6-5|NA
CASSSDNEQFF
TGTGCCAGCAGTTCAGATAATGAGCAGTTCTTC
>TRBJ1-6|once|TRBV6-4|TRBD1
CASSEQGQGNSPLHF
TGTGCCAGCAGTGAGCAGGGACAGGGGAATTCACCCCTCCACTTT
>TRBJ2-7|NA|TRBV6-6|NA
CASSIGGIVYEQYF
TGTGCCAGCAGTATCGGCGGGATAGTCTACGAGCAGTACTTC
>TRBJ1-2|NA|TRBV10-3|NA
CAISEGANYGYTF
TGTGCCATCAGTGAGGGGGCCAACTATGGCTACACCTTC
>TRBJ1-1|few|TRBV10-3|NA
CAIKGQNTEAFF
TGTGCCATCAAGGGACAGAACACTGAAGCTTTCTTT
>TRBJ2-1|NA|TRBV5-1|NA
CASSSGQISYNEQFF
TGCGCCAGCAGCTCGGGACAAATCTCCTACAATGAGCAGTTCTTC
>TRBJ2-1|NA|TRBV2|TRBD2
CASSDRLAGSNEQFF
TGTGCCAGCAGTGACCGGCTAGCGGGTTCCAATGAGCAGTTCTTC
>TRBJ2-3|NA|TRBV6-1|NA
CASSVLAGPPADTQYF
TGTGCCAGCAGTGTCCTTGCGGGCCCGCCCGCGGATACGCAGTATTTT
>TRBJ1-3|NA|TRBV5-4|TRBD1
CASSTFPGQGGNTIYF
TGTGCCAGCAGCACTTTCCCGGGACAGGGGGGAAACACCATATATTTT
>TRBJ2-7|NA|TRBV28|NA
CASRSTIAYEQYF
TGTGCCAGCAGATCGACAATTGCCTACGAGCAGTACTTC
>TRBJ2-1|NA|TRBV7-9|NA
CASNRGDEQFF
TGTGCCAGCAATCGGGGAGATGAGCAGTTCTTC
>TRBJ2-3|NA|TRBV11-2|NA
CASSSYTDTQYF
TGTGCCAGCAGCTCCTATACAGATACGCAGTATTTT
>TRBJ2-3|NA|TRBV6-5|NA
CASSPLGSEADTQYF
TGTGCCAGCAGTCCCCTAGGAAGCGAAGCAGATACGCAGTATTTT
>TRBJ2-7|NA|TRBV5-6|NA
CASSSDYHLEQYF
TGTGCCAGCAGCTCGGACTACCACCTCGAGCAGTACTTC
>TRBJ2-2|NA|TRBV18|TRBD1
CASSSGQGGTGELFF
TGTGCCAGCTCGTCGGGACAGGGGGGCACCGGGGAGCTGTTTTTT
>TRBJ1-4|NA|TRBV2|NA
CASSEITSTLGGSEKLFF
TGTGCCAGCAGTGAAATTACGTCTACCCTGGGAGGGTCTGAAAAACTGTTTTTT
>TRBJ2-3|NA|TRBV9|NA
CASSAGTRDTQYF
TGTGCCAGCAGCGCCGGGACTCGTGATACGCAGTATTTT
>TRBJ1-6|NA|TRBV27|NA
CASSFSGNSPLHF
TGTGCCAGCAGTTTCTCAGGGAATTCACCCCTCCACTTT
>TRBJ2-2|once|TRBV5-4|NA
CASSTRGILASGELFF
TGTGCCAGCAGCACGCGCGGAATCTTAGCTTCCGGGGAGCTGTTTTTT
>TRBJ2-7|NA|TRBV5-1|NA
CASSLGAIPSYEQYF
TGCGCCAGCAGCTTGGGGGCCATCCCCTCCTACGAGCAGTACTTC
>TRBJ2-7|once|TRBV28|TRBD2
CASSLGGSKDEQYF
TGTGCCAGCAGTTTAGGCGGGAGTAAAGACGAGCAGTACTTC
>TRBJ2-7|NA|TRBV7-9|NA
CASSSGVGGEQYF
TGTGCCAGCAGCAGTGGGGTAGGGGGCGAGCAGTACTTC
>TRBJ1-2|NA|TRBV28|TRBD1
CASEDRGRSYGYTF
TGTGCCAGTGAGGACAGGGGGCGTAGCTATGGCTACACCTTC
>TRBJ2-1|NA|TRBV6-1|TRBD2
CASSDERRGRWNEQFF
TGTGCCAGCAGTGACGAGAGGCGCGGGAGATGGAATGAGCAGTTCTTC
>TRBJ2-5|NA|TRBV6-6|NA
CASTNRGQETQYF
TGTGCCAGCACCAATCGGGGGCAAGAGACCCAGTACTTC
>TRBJ2-1|NA|TRBV5-4|NA
CASSLVRGSYNEQFF
TGTGCCAGCAGCTTGGTCCGCGGCTCCTACAATGAGCAGTTCTTC
>TRBJ2-3|NA|TRBV10-3|NA
CAISEVRGLGTQYF
TGTGCCATCAGTGAAGTTCGAGGACTCGGTACGCAGTATTTT
>TRBJ2-1|NA|TRBV5-1|NA
CASSSGGTGAEQFF
TGCGCCAGCAGCTCCGGGGGGACGGGGGCTGAGCAGTTCTTC
>TRBJ2-7|NA|TRBV7-9|TRBD1
CASSLVGDRGYEQYF
TGTGCCAGCAGCTTAGTAGGTGACAGGGGCTACGAGCAGTACTTC
>TRBJ2-7|few|TRBV7-9|NA
CASSFGHVLYEQYF
TGTGCCAGCAGCTTCGGACACGTTTTATACGAGCAGTACTTC
>TRBJ2-3|NA|TRBV2|NA
CASSGGLAENTDTQYF
TGTGCCAGCAGTGGGGGGCTAGCGGAAAACACAGATACGCAGTATTTT
>TRBJ1-1|NA|TRBV5-1|TRBD1
CASGQGTQNTEAFF
TGCGCCAGCGGACAGGGGACCCAGAACACTGAAGCTTTCTTT
>TRBJ2-5|few|TRBV4-1|TRBD2
CASSPRTSGSYSETQYF
TGCGCCAGCAGCCCCCGGACTAGCGGGAGTTATAGTGAGACCCAGTACTTC
>TRBJ2-5|NA|TRBV5-1|NA
CASSLEGRGETQYF
TGCGCCAGCAGCTTGGAAGGGAGAGGGGAGACCCAGTACTTC
>TRBJ1-1|NA|TRBV3-1/TRBV3-2|NA
CASSQDRMTEAFF
TGTGCCAGCAGCCAAGACAGGATGACTGAAGCTTTCTTT
>TRBJ1-4|NA|TRBV6-6|TRBD1
CASTRQGATNEKLFF
TGTGCCAGCACCCGCCAGGGGGCAACTAATGAAAAACTGTTTTTT
>TRBJ1-3|NA|TRBV12-3/TRBV12-4|NA
CASTPSGGNTIYF
TGTGCCAGCACCCCATCGGGGGGAAACACCATATATTTT
>TRBJ2-1|NA|TRBV21-1|NA
CASSNRVPGQGLAGDRSYNEQFF
TGTGCCAGCAGCAATCGCGTCCCGGGACAGGGACTAGCGGGAGACCGAAGCTACAATGAGCAGTTCTTC
>TRBJ1-4|NA|TRBV2|NA
CASRGGTRNFYEKLFF
TGTGCCAGCCGCGGGGGGACCAGGAATTTTTATGAAAAACTGTTTTTT
>TRBJ2-7|NA|TRBV29-1|TRBD2
CSVILAVSYEQYF
TGCAGCGTTATCCTAGCGGTCTCCTACGAGCAGTACTTC
>TRBJ2-5|NA|TRBV9|TRBD1
CASSADRGPVETQYF
TGTGCCAGCAGCGCAGACAGGGGGCCGGTAGAGACCCAGTACTTC
>TRBJ2-2|NA|TRBV18|TRBD2
CASAGLYTGELFF
TGTGCCAGCGCGGGACTATACACCGGGGAGCTGTTTTTT
>TRBJ2-3|few|TRBV7-8|TRBD2
CASSLGASGSTDTQYF
TGTGCCAGCAGCTTAGGGGCTAGCGGGAGCACAGATACGCAGTATTTT
>TRBJ2-7|NA|TRBV18|NA
CASSASGGATYEQYF
TGTGCCAGCTCAGCCTCCGGCGGGGCTACCTACGAGCAGTACTTC
>TRBJ2-1|NA|TRBV5-6|TRBD2
CASSLAGLAHNEQFF
TGTGCCAGCAGCTTGGCGGGACTAGCGCACAATGAGCAGTTCTTC